These 26 T cell receptor beta chains were all obtained from the same sample, sequenced in a study of cytomegalovirus exposure and HLA in healthy donors. The PCR had 60 Vbeta and 13 Jbeta primers. Sequencing used immunoSEQ multiplex PCR; TCRdb keeps in-frame clones, though not all of them. The sample carries some 160,000 clones, 79% recorded once. Sequenced sample: PBMCs. The source is a woman between 40 and 50 years old in good health and CMV-seronegative.

The chain couples TRBV6-1 to TRBJ1-5; 7 bases fit TRBD1. Per the germline V gene, CDR1 is MNHNS and CDR2 is SASEGT. This CDR3 is built from 13 residues. J gave up 6 bases and V 7 bases, and 6 bases lay outside the gene matches. CDR3 sequence reads: CASNRGGSQPQHF. The CDR3 DNA reads TGTGCCAGCAACAGGGGTGGTAGTCAGCCCCAGCATTTT.

The chain combines TRBV6-1 with TRBJ2-7; D possibly corresponds to TRBD1 (6 bases). CDR3 length: 15 amino acids. V lost 3 bases to trimming and J lost 3 bases, with 15 bases between them. Germline V lookup: CDR1 MNHNS, CDR2 SASEGT. The CDR3 nucleotides are TGTGCCAGCAGTGATCCAGGGAAGGGGGTCTACGAGCAGTACTTC. Translated, it gives CASSDPGKGVYEQYF.

This sequence joins TRBV4-1 and TRBJ2-1, with TRBD2 identical over 7 bases. Germline V gene data show CDR1 as MGHRA and CDR2 as YSYEKL. This CDR3 contains 14 residues. V was pared by 5 bases and J by 4 bases, with 5 bases of the junction left unmatched. CDR3 DNA sequence: TGCGCCAGCAGCGGGGGGGATCTTTACAATGAGCAGTTCTTC. It codes for CASSGGDLYNEQFF.

V is TRBV10-1 and J is TRBJ2-5; D possibly corresponds to TRBD2 (6 bases). Germline values: CDR1 WNHNN, CDR2 SYGVQD (reference sequence). This CDR3 spans 15 amino acids. The germline V and J ends were trimmed by 0 bases and 4 bases, with 12 bases remaining between them. CDR3 coding DNA: TGCGCCAGCAGTGAGTCGGGGTTTAGCGGAGAGACCCAGTACTTC. This encodes CASSESGFSGETQYF.

The J gene is TRBJ1-6, the V gene TRBV5-4; 7 nucleotides align to TRBD1. The V and J ends lost 4 bases and 8 bases, in that order; junction bases with no gene match: 12. This CDR3 is 16 amino acids long. Germline values: CDR1 SGHNT, CDR2 YYREEE (reference sequence). CDR3 protein: CASSQIRGMVDSPLHF. The CDR3 region has the DNA TGTGCCAGCAGCCAGATCAGGGGGATGGTGGATTCACCCCTCCACTTT.

This chain links TRBV9 with TRBJ1-1, with 12 bases identical to TRBD1. Germline CDR1 SGDLS, CDR2 YYNGEE. V shed 3 bases, J shed 8 bases, and the junction held 8 bases outside the gene matches. The CDR3 runs 15 residues. The CDR3 loop is CASSDSRDRGLEAFF. As DNA, the CDR3 is TGTGCCAGCAGCGACTCTCGGGACAGGGGGCTGGAAGCTTTCTTT.

The chain has TRBV19 and TRBJ1-5, with D tentatively TRBD1 (5 bases). This CDR3 region has 15 residues. V lost 1 base to trimming and J lost 0 bases, with 7 bases between them. Germline CDR1 reads LNHDA; CDR2 reads SQIVND (reference sequence). This chain's CDR3 is CASSIGQYSNQPQHF. As DNA, the CDR3 is TGTGCCAGTAGTATAGGACAGTATAGCAATCAGCCCCAGCATTTT.

This chain's CDR3 is CASSLDRTRPELAKNIQYF. The CDR3 nucleotides read TGTGCCAGCAGCTTAGATCGGACAAGGCCCGAGTTAGCCAAAAACATTCAGTACTTC. V and J are TRBV11-2 and TRBJ2-4; TRBD1 is a possible D gene (5 bases). From germline, CDR1 is SGHAT and CDR2 FQNNGV. V was trimmed by 0 bases and J by 0 bases, leaving 18 bases between them. The CDR3 loop spans 19 amino acids. Complete variable domain (other parts from reference TRBV11-2 and TRBJ2-4): EAGVAQSPRYKIIEKRQSVAFWCNPISGHATLYWYQQILGQGPKLLIQFQNNGVVDDSQLPKDRFSAERLKGVDSTLKIQPAKLEDSAVYLCASSLDRTRPELAKNIQYFGAGTRLSVL.

This clone was detected only once. The V gene is TRBV29-1, the J gene TRBJ2-7; D is possibly TRBD2 (5 bases). The V gene lost 6 bases and the J gene lost 2 bases, with 17 bases spanning the gap. The CDR3 contains 14 residues. CDR1 and CDR2 from the germline V gene are SQVTM and ANQGSEA. The CDR3 spells CSVSVGGPPYEQYF. The DNA of the CDR3 is TGCAGCGTATCCGTCGGCGGGCCCCCCTACGAGCAGTACTTC.

This clone appeared a single time. This chain uses TRBV6-1 with TRBJ1-4; 7 bases fit TRBD1. The ends lost 1 base at V and 8 bases at J; junction bases unmatched: 7. Germline CDR1 reads MNHNS; CDR2 reads SASEGT. CDR3 length: 15 amino acids. The CDR3 here is CASSEDDRVGEKLFF. The CDR3 DNA reads TGTGCCAGCAGTGAAGATGACAGGGTCGGCGAAAAACTGTTTTTT.

This clone occurred a few times. This sequence joins TRBV6-1 and TRBJ1-5; TRBD1 matches at 11 bases. Germline CDR1 is MNHNS and CDR2 is SASEGT. There are 15 residues in the CDR3. The V and J ends lost 5 bases and 5 bases, in that order; junction bases with no gene match: 5. CDR3 loop: CASSPGTGGYQPQHF. The CDR3 DNA reads as TGTGCCAGCAGTCCCGGGACAGGGGGATATCAGCCCCAGCATTTT.

The chain has TRBV30 and TRBJ2-5; TRBD2 agrees at 7 bases. CDR3 length equals 12 residues. After removal of 0 bases from V and 13 bases from J, the junction contained 8 bases not matched to a gene. The germline gives CDR1 GTSNPN, CDR2 SVGIG (reference sequence). The CDR3 loop reads CAWSVWGGVPYF. The CDR3 DNA reads as TGTGCCTGGAGTGTCTGGGGGGGGGTACCGTACTTC.

This clone occurred once. V gene TRBV28 combines with J gene TRBJ2-1, with TRBD2 matching 14 bases. This CDR3 contains 18 residues. The trim removed 7 bases at V and 1 base at J, leaving 9 bases unmatched. Germline lookup yields CDR1 MDHEN and CDR2 SYDVKM. In DNA, the CDR3 is TGTGCCAGCACCTCCGGGACTAGCGGGAGTGGGTCCTACAATGAGCAGTTCTTC. It specifies CASTSGTSGSGSYNEQFF.

The V and J genes are TRBV29-1 and TRBJ2-7; 7 bases map to TRBD1. The CDR3 sequence is 13 residues long. J gave up 2 bases and V 0 bases, and 1 base lay outside the gene matches. Germline lookup yields CDR1 SQVTM and CDR2 ANQGSEA. The DNA of the CDR3 is TGCAGCGTTGAAGAGCAGGGGGCCTACGAGCAGTACTTC. Translation: CSVEEQGAYEQYF.

V gene TRBV10-3 combines with J gene TRBJ1-5; 9 bases are shared with TRBD1. Trimming at V came to 8 bases and at J to 6 bases, leaving 5 bases not matched to a gene. The CDR3 loop spans 13 amino acids. From germline, CDR1 is ENHRY and CDR2 SYGVKD. Written as DNA, the CDR3 is TGTGCCATCCGGGACAGGGAGGGTCAGCCCCAGCATTTT. This translates into CAIRDREGQPQHF.

This chain links TRBV2 with TRBJ2-3; the match to TRBD2 covers 9 bases. J lost 3 bases, V lost 7 bases, and 8 bases had no gene match. CDR1 is SNHLY, CDR2 FYNNEI, per germline. CDR3 length equals 15 residues. The CDR3 DNA reads TGTGCCAGCAAGCAAAGGACTAGCGTTACAGATACGCAGTATTTT. Residues: CASKQRTSVTDTQYF.

This clone turned up a few times. The V call is TRBV6-1, the J call TRBJ1-5, with 9 positions matching TRBD1. Trimming removed 6 bases from V and 4 bases from J; junction bases left unmatched: 4. Germline CDR1 and CDR2: MNHNS and SASEGT. The length of the CDR3 is 14 residues. The CDR3 here is CASRGTGINQPQHF. The CDR3 DNA reads as TGTGCCAGCAGAGGGACAGGGATTAATCAGCCCCAGCATTTT.

V is TRBV6-6 and J is TRBJ2-1, with TRBD2 as a possible D gene (6 bases). V shed 2 bases and J shed 10 bases, with 9 bases lying between them. The CDR3 is 12 amino acids. In germline, CDR1 is MNHNY, CDR2 SVGAGI (reference sequence). In DNA, the CDR3 is TGTGCCAGCAGTTACGCGGCGGGGGAGCAGTTCTTC. It translates to CASSYAAGEQFF.

The chain has TRBV30 and TRBJ1-3, with D possibly matching TRBD1 (5 bases). The CDR3 covers 15 residues. V was trimmed by 2 bases and J by 2 bases, leaving 13 bases between them. The germline CDR1 and CDR2 sequences are GTSNPN and SVGIG (reference sequence). The CDR3 nucleotides read TGTGCCTGGAGTTTCTTAGGCAGGGCTGGAAACACCATATATTTT. It codes for CAWSFLGRAGNTIYF.

This chain joins TRBV2 and TRBJ2-1; maybe TRBD1 (6 bases). V was shortened by 7 bases and J by 2 bases, with 15 bases between the two germline ends. The CDR3 covers 15 residues. CDR1 is SNHLY, CDR2 FYNNEI, per germline. CDR3 in DNA: TGTGCCAGCATTCCGGACAGAAGAACCTACAATGAGCAGTTCTTC. It specifies CASIPDRRTYNEQFF.

The chain joins TRBV6-6 to TRBJ2-7; the match to TRBD1 covers 12 bases. The germline V gene encodes CDR1 MNHNY and CDR2 SVGAGI (reference sequence). After removal of 6 bases from V and 5 bases from J, the junction contained 5 bases not matched to a gene. This CDR3 spans 14 amino acids. CDR3 sequence: CASSGGDRGHEQYF. In nucleotides, the CDR3 is TGTGCCAGCAGCGGGGGGGACAGGGGGCACGAGCAGTACTTC.

V usage is TRBV21-1 and J usage is TRBJ1-2. TRBV21-1 is a listed pseudogene. The CDR3 is made up of 15 amino acids. CDR3 sequence: CASSLSRAANYGYTF. As DNA, the CDR3 is TGTGCCAGCAGCCTCTCGAGGGCAGCTAACTATGGCTACACCTTC.

In nucleotides, the CDR3 is TGCGCCAGCAGCCAGGCAGGGATGCCCGGAAACACCATATATTTT. Translation gives CASSQAGMPGNTIYF. The chain links TRBV4-1 to TRBJ1-3; perhaps TRBD1 as D (5 bases). Germline V gene lookup returns CDR1 MGHRA and CDR2 YSYEKL. V lost 3 bases, J lost 4 bases, and 13 bases lay in between. This CDR3 is built from 15 residues.

This clone was seen a few times. This chain uses TRBV5-1 with TRBJ1-1; a possible D gene is TRBD1 (5 bases). The CDR3 is 17 amino acids. Germline loops: CDR1 SGHRS, CDR2 YFSETQ. The ends were cut back, 6 bases at V and 0 bases at J, with 21 bases in the middle. The CDR3 protein is CASTLGREWGMNTEAFF. The DNA of the CDR3 is TGCGCCAGCACCCTAGGGAGGGAATGGGGGATGAACACTGAAGCTTTCTTT.

This chain joins TRBV29-1 and TRBJ1-1; 7 positions agree with TRBD1. Germline CDR1 reads SQVTM; CDR2 reads ANQGSEA. The CDR3 is 13 amino acids. V lost 7 bases and J lost 3; bases outside the gene matches: 8. The CDR3 DNA reads TGCAGCGCCTCGACAGGGATGGACACTGAAGCTTTCTTT. Translation: CSASTGMDTEAFF.

V and J are TRBV7-9 and TRBJ1-4; unclear D gene. CDR1 is SEHNR and CDR2 is FQNEAQ in the germline V gene (reference sequence). Trimming removed 5 bases from V and 4 bases from J, with 8 bases in between. This CDR3 contains 13 residues. CDR3 in amino acids: CASSPPGNEKLFF. In DNA form, the CDR3 reads TGTGCCAGCAGCCCCCCGGGTAATGAAAAACTGTTTTTT. The full variable domain, with the rest looked up from reference TRBV7-9 and TRBJ1-4, is DTGVSQNPRHKITKRGQNVTFRCDPISEHNRLYWYRQTLGQGPEFLTYFQNEAQLEKSRLLSDRFSAERPKGSFSTLEIQRTEQGDSAMYLCASSPPGNEKLFFGSGTQLSVL.